These T cell receptor beta chains were read from a single sample in a study of blood T cell dynamics during melanoma immunotherapy. The repertoire was sequenced with immunoSEQ multiplex PCR; TCRdb's copy has only in-frame clones and lacks some. The sample contains about 19,000 clones, 87% of which appear only once. The sequencing used blood, collected from a patient treated with checkpoint blockade. Receptor source: a human donor with melanoma. CDR3s leave out the opening cysteine and the closing phenylalanine or tryptophan.

CDR3 length | V gene | CDR3 protein
12 | TRBV11-2 | ASSLDREVNEQY
14 | TRBV5-4 | ASSSPPLDIAYEQY
11 | TRBV29-1 | SVLAGNQETQY
15 | TRBV28 | ASRGWVEGGGNQPQH
11 | TRBV5-1 | ASTTQLRNEQF
12 | TRBV7-2 | ASSQGQGKNIQY
9 | TRBV10-3 | AIGVADTQY
11 | TRBV18 | ASSPRNLDEQF
12 | TRBV4-1 | ASSQALRAETQY
12 | TRBV5-1 | ASSRLGADNEQF
14 | TRBV27 | ASSSGRLTRQETQY
15 | TRBV18 | ASSPLQPGASVYEQY
11 | TRBV11-3 | ASSTTGGRGYT
14 | TRBV4-1 | ASSQPTSGRHNEQF
13 | TRBV2 | ASSLERVRNSPLH
13 | TRBV6-5 | ASSPAGTGGDEQY
12 | TRBV7-9 | ASSPSGPNEKLF
10 | TRBV5-4 | ASSSEYNEQF
13 | TRBV6-1 | ASSGGAGGSDEQY
12 | TRBV19 | ASEEGGPPDTQY
12 | TRBV5-1 | ASSFRDLNTEAF
12 | TRBV9 | ASSRRQGDEKLF
10 | TRBV29-1 | SVTGHLWEQY
11 | TRBV9 | ASSESGTDTQY
12 | TRBV28 | ASSSGAGDYGYT
12 | TRBV5-1 | ASSFKGIRTEAF
11 | TRBV28 | ASSPSEQETQY
16 | TRBV19 | ASSIRGLAGGGTDTQY
13 | TRBV28 | ASSEASSSYNEQF
15 | TRBV4-2 | ASSQGQGGSGANVLT
13 | TRBV5-8 | ASSEGLAGYNEQF
12 | TRBV11-2 | ASRDLGLAVEQF
14 | TRBV4-2 | ASSQPVGTGDYEQY
14 | TRBV28 | ASSSPGTSGRGTQY
13 | TRBV4-2 | ASSQNSGTVYGYT
11 | TRBV27 | ASKALSGVGYT
12 | TRBV18 | ASSQVAGPYEQY
13 | TRBV7-9 | ASSLELAGLETQY
14 | TRBV28 | ASRSVTAVVVRGYT
14 | TRBV19 | ASSIFLAGVTGELF
12 | TRBV10-2 | ASTKGQGAYEQY
13 | TRBV7-2 | ASSLVSGSLETQY
17 | TRBV19 | ASSIAGLAALYGANVLT
13 | TRBV27 | ASSLWGAEDQPQH
14 | TRBV11-2 | ASSFLVIRSSYEQY
11 | TRBV5-6 | ASSPVIDTEAF
13 | TRBV6-6 | ATGGGRAAQSGYT
12 | TRBV28 | ASSLGQGSYEQY
11 | TRBV18 | ASSPRPEEGQF
15 | TRBV29-1 | SVEDRWSGQGSYEQY
13 | TRBV27 | ASSPPAGITDTQY
14 | TRBV9 | ASSGPELAGVETQY
14 | TRBV5-1 | ASSSDAVAGEETQY
14 | TRBV5-4 | ASSLLLAGGTDTQY
9 | TRBV11-2 | ASSSVETQY
11 | TRBV19 | ASSFPYNNEQF
10 | TRBV10-3 | ATRQGANEQY
14 | TRBV9 | ASSASGTSGASGQF
12 | TRBV30 | AWSLGREGEKLF